One and the same sample provided the 27 T cell receptor beta chains below, sequenced in a study of blood T cell repertoires in COVID-19. The method was immunoSEQ multiplex PCR; TCRdb's version includes in-frame clones alone and lacks a portion of them. Among roughly 230,000 clones listed, more than 75% were seen once. Sequenced sample: PBMCs or T cells enriched from blood (not recorded which). These TCRs come from a woman aged 45 to 65 who had been exposed to COVID-19.

This sequence joins TRBV5-1 and TRBJ2-1, with 14 positions matching TRBD2. The CDR3 covers 17 residues. CDR1 and CDR2 from the germline V gene are SGHRS and YFSETQ. The V gene end was trimmed by 0 bases and the J gene end by 8 bases; junction bases not matched to a gene: 7. The CDR3 sequence: CASSLVSRLAGGHEQFF. The CDR3 DNA follows: TGCGCCAGCAGCTTGGTATCCCGACTAGCGGGGGGGCATGAGCAGTTCTTC.

V gene TRBV6-5 combines with J gene TRBJ1-2; TRBD1 agrees at 7 bases. The CDR3 extends over 15 amino acids. Germline V gene data show CDR1 as MNHEY and CDR2 as SVGAGI. V shed 6 bases, J shed 4 bases, and the junction held 11 bases outside the gene matches. Here the CDR3 DNA reads TGTGCCAGCAGGTCACCGGGACAGACAGTCTATGGCTACACCTTC. Translation gives CASRSPGQTVYGYTF.

The chain employs TRBV28 and TRBJ1-2; 11 bases are shared with TRBD1. Trimming removed 7 bases from V and 8 bases from J; junction bases left unmatched: 9. The CDR3 is made up of 14 amino acids. The germline gives CDR1 MDHEN, CDR2 SYDVKM. The CDR3 nucleotides read TGTGCCAGCACCGCGGACAGGGGGCTGGGCGGCTACACCTTC. Amino acids: CASTADRGLGGYTF.

This CDR3 reads CASRVGTVLNEKLFF. CDR3 DNA sequence: TGTGCCAGCAGGGTTGGGACAGTCCTTAATGAAAAACTGTTTTTT. V usage is TRBV2 and J usage is TRBJ1-4; 7 nucleotides line up with TRBD1. Germline trimming cut 6 bases from V and 4 bases from J; bases unmatched to any gene: 8. Germline assignment: CDR1 SNHLY and CDR2 FYNNEI. This CDR3 has 15 residues.

The gene calls are TRBV3-1 (or the pseudogene TRBV3-2) and TRBJ2-5, with D possibly TRBD2 on 5 matching bases. The V and J ends lost 1 base and 1 base respectively, with 7 bases between them. This CDR3 is 14 amino acids long. Germline lookup yields CDR1 LGHDT and CDR2 YNNKEL (reference sequence). The DNA for the CDR3 is TGTGCCAGCAGCCAAGGGACTCCCCAAGAGACCCAGTACTTC. It is translated as CASSQGTPQETQYF.

CDR3 in DNA: TGTGCCAGCTCACCAATAGGGACACAGCCCCAGCATTTT. Amino acids: CASSPIGTQPQHF. The J gene is TRBJ1-5, the V gene TRBV18; tentative D call: TRBD1 (6 bases). The V gene lost 2 bases and the J gene lost 7 bases, with 9 bases spanning the gap. The germline gives CDR1 KGHSH, CDR2 LQKENI. The CDR3 has 13 amino acids.

The rearrangement links TRBV5-1 to TRBJ2-5; the D gene is possibly TRBD2 (6 bases). The CDR3 extends over 15 amino acids. The V and J ends lost 0 bases and 9 bases respectively, with 18 bases between them. CDR1 and CDR2 (germline): SGHRS, YFSETQ. CDR3 region: CASSLGGPLGEAQYF. In DNA, the CDR3 is TGCGCCAGCAGCTTGGGAGGGCCTCTTGGGGAGGCCCAGTACTTC.

The chain employs TRBV18 and TRBJ2-1, with 12 bases matching TRBD1. The CDR3 covers 15 residues. Trimming took 3 bases from V and 7 from J; bases not matched to a gene: 4. The germline V gene has CDR1 KGHSH and CDR2 LQKENI. CDR3: CASSPGQGARNEQFF. CDR3 DNA sequence: TGTGCCAGCTCACCGGGACAGGGGGCGCGGAATGAGCAGTTCTTC.

This clone has only a few counts. A much larger clone lies a single base off, so this may be a read error. The chain couples TRBV3-1 (or the pseudogene TRBV3-2) to TRBJ1-3; 9 bases match TRBD1. This CDR3 has 15 amino acids. CDR1 is LGHDT and CDR2 is YNNKEL in the germline V gene (reference sequence). V shed 4 bases and J 1 base; nucleotides not matched to a gene: 2. In DNA form, the CDR3 reads TGTGCCAGCAGCCCAGGGACAGGGTCTGGAAACACCATATATTTT. This translates into CASSPGTGSGNTIYF.

V is TRBV12-5 and J is TRBJ1-1, with 11 bases that match TRBD1. The CDR3 has 15 amino acids. The junction had 6 bases not matched to a gene; V was cut back by 6 bases and J by 3 bases. Germline V gene sequence: CDR1 LGHNT, CDR2 FRNRAP. This CDR3 is CASGRGQGADTEAFF. CDR3 DNA: TGTGCTAGTGGAAGAGGACAGGGGGCAGACACTGAAGCTTTCTTT.

V gene TRBV11-2 combines with J gene TRBJ2-7, with 9 bases aligning to TRBD1. V gave up 5 bases and J gave up 5 bases; unmatched junction bases: 7. CDR1 SGHAT and CDR2 FQNNGV come from the germline V gene. The CDR3 has 14 residues. DNA for the CDR3: TGTGCCAGCAGCCCGGGACAGGGTGGCAACGAGCAGTACTTC. Translating gives CASSPGQGGNEQYF.

The chain employs TRBV7-7 and TRBJ2-2, with D hard to call. V dropped 1 base and J dropped 7 bases, with 4 bases sitting between them. CDR1 is SSHAT, CDR2 FNYEAQ, per germline (reference sequence). The CDR3 is 12 amino acids. Here the CDR3 reads CASSLDHGELFF. DNA of the CDR3: TGTGCCAGCAGCTTAGATCACGGGGAGCTGTTTTTT.

V gene TRBV7-9 combines with J gene TRBJ2-7; 7 positions agree with TRBD1. J lost 2 bases, V lost 5 bases, and 9 bases had no gene match. The germline gives CDR1 SEHNR, CDR2 FQNEAQ (reference sequence). This CDR3 is 15 amino acids long. Here the CDR3 reads CASSPVGTVTYEQYF. CDR3 in DNA: TGTGCCAGCAGCCCCGTCGGGACAGTCACCTACGAGCAGTACTTC.

In its sample, this clone was seen once. This chain uses TRBV6-5 with TRBJ1-2, with TRBD1 matching over 7 bases. The CDR3 totals 14 residues. Trimming cost V 8 bases and J 2 bases; bases outside gene matches: 8. Germline assignment: CDR1 MNHEY and CDR2 SVGAGI. The CDR3 spells CASGILGQNYGYTF. The CDR3 nucleotides read TGTGCCAGCGGAATACTGGGACAGAACTATGGCTACACCTTC.

The chain is built from TRBV28 and TRBJ1-1; 7 bases align to TRBD1. Losses at the gene ends were 7 bases for V and 10 bases for J; bases not matched to a gene: 12. This CDR3 is 13 amino acids long. Germline CDR1 reads MDHEN; CDR2 reads SYDVKM. CDR3 nucleotide sequence: TGTGCCAGCACTAAAAGTCCCCACAGGGGAGCTTTCTTT. Protein sequence: CASTKSPHRGAFF.

The chain combines TRBV6-2 or TRBV6-3 with TRBJ2-2; 9 nucleotides align to TRBD2. Germline values: CDR1 MNHEY, CDR2 SVGEGT. V shed 3 bases, J shed 8 bases, and the junction held 7 bases outside the gene matches. The CDR3 extends over 15 amino acids. This CDR3 is CASSYGGGAAGELFF. CDR3 bases: TGTGCCAGCAGTTATGGCGGGGGGGCAGCGGGGGAGCTGTTTTTT.

The CDR3 sequence is CSVNADRGSGNTIYF. In DNA form, the CDR3 reads TGCAGCGTAAATGCGGACAGGGGCTCTGGAAACACCATATATTTT. The V and J genes are TRBV29-1 and TRBJ1-3; 9 bases fit TRBD1. With V trimmed by 6 bases and J by 0 bases, 6 bases remained unmatched. From germline, CDR1 is SQVTM and CDR2 ANQGSEA. There are 15 residues in the CDR3.

This clone was detected a few times. CDR3 sequence: CASSKGFFTRDRDYNEQFF. The CDR3, as DNA: TGTGCCAGTAGCAAAGGCTTTTTCACCCGGGACAGGGACTACAATGAGCAGTTCTTC. J is TRBJ2-1 and V is TRBV19, with 9 bases aligning to TRBD1. With 6 bases clipped from V and 3 bases from J, the junction kept 18 bases outside the gene matches. The germline V gene has CDR1 LNHDA and CDR2 SQIVND (reference sequence). This CDR3 spans 19 amino acids.

The chain carries TRBV7-9 and TRBJ1-1, with a possible D match to TRBD1 (5 bases). Germline V gene sequence: CDR1 SEHNR, CDR2 FQNEAQ (reference sequence). Trimming took 2 bases from V and 4 from J, leaving 8 bases between them. This CDR3 is 13 amino acids long. The DNA of the CDR3 is TGTGCCAGCAGCTTAAGCAGGGCCACTGAAGCTTTCTTT. Translating it yields CASSLSRATEAFF.

The gene calls are TRBV9 and TRBJ2-3; 9 positions agree with TRBD2. The germline gives CDR1 SGDLS, CDR2 YYNGEE. Germline trimming cut 4 bases from V and 5 bases from J; bases unmatched to any gene: 5. The CDR3 length is 14 residues. The CDR3 region has the DNA TGTGCCAGCAGCATGAGCGGGGGGAGAGATACGCAGTATTTT. This sequence encodes CASSMSGGRDTQYF.

The chain joins TRBV4-1 to TRBJ2-7; a weak D match, TRBD1 (6 bases). The germline gives CDR1 MGHRA, CDR2 YSYEKL. The V end lost 3 bases, the J end lost 1 base, and 13 bases lay between the germline ends. CDR3 length equals 15 residues. The CDR3 loop reads CASSQAGAASYEQYF. In DNA, the CDR3 is TGCGCCAGCAGCCAGGCAGGGGCGGCATCCTACGAGCAGTACTTC.

This clone was observed a handful of times. The V call is TRBV5-1, the J call TRBJ1-1; no clear D. This CDR3 has 14 amino acids. V was cut by 4 bases and J by 10 bases, with 20 bases left in between. Germline V lookup: CDR1 SGHRS, CDR2 YFSETQ. CDR3 DNA sequence: TGCGCCAGCAGCCCGTTCGGGGAGAGACAAGGAGCTTTCTTT. Amino acid sequence: CASSPFGERQGAFF.

The chain has TRBV6-1 and TRBJ1-1, with D maybe TRBD1 (5 bases). The CDR3 runs 19 residues. V shed 1 base and J shed 1 base, with 22 bases lying between them. Germline CDR1 MNHNS, CDR2 SASEGT. In DNA form, the CDR3 reads TGTGCCAGCAGTGAAGTTTTACCTAGGGGCGGCTTTCCGAACACTGAAGCTTTCTTT. The encoded protein is CASSEVLPRGGFPNTEAFF.

CDR3 bases: TGTGCCAGCAGCTTACCCCTCGGGGAGCTGTTTTTT. Encoded protein: CASSLPLGELFF. This chain connects TRBV7-2 to TRBJ2-2; D uncertain. Germline lookup yields CDR1 SGHTA and CDR2 FQGNSA. The CDR3 spans 12 residues. The germline V and J ends were trimmed by 2 bases and 7 bases, with 5 bases remaining between them.

The chain uses TRBV7-2 and TRBJ1-2, with TRBD1 matching 7 bases. V was clipped by 4 bases and J by 4 bases; unmatched bases: 12. This CDR3 spans 16 amino acids. Germline loops: CDR1 SGHTA, CDR2 FQGNSA. In DNA form, the CDR3 reads TGTGCCAGCAGCTCCAGAACCCCGGGACAGTCCTATGGCTACACCTTC. Protein product: CASSSRTPGQSYGYTF.

The V gene is TRBV14, the J gene TRBJ1-1, with TRBD1 matching 7 bases. V lost 2 bases, J lost 1 base, and 4 bases stayed unmatched. Germline V gives CDR1 SGHDN, CDR2 FVKESK. The CDR3 sequence is 15 residues long. CDR3 DNA sequence: TGTGCCAGCAGCCAAACAGGGGCGGGGAACACTGAAGCTTTCTTT. Translation gives CASSQTGAGNTEAFF.

The chain recombines TRBV5-1 with TRBJ2-3, with D unclear. CDR3 length equals 16 residues. V was clipped by 4 bases and J by 0 bases, with 15 bases between them. Germline CDR1 reads SGHRS; CDR2 reads YFSETQ. CDR3 sequence: CASSTVQAYSTDTQYF. The CDR3, as DNA: TGCGCCAGCAGCACGGTCCAGGCGTACAGCACAGATACGCAGTATTTT.